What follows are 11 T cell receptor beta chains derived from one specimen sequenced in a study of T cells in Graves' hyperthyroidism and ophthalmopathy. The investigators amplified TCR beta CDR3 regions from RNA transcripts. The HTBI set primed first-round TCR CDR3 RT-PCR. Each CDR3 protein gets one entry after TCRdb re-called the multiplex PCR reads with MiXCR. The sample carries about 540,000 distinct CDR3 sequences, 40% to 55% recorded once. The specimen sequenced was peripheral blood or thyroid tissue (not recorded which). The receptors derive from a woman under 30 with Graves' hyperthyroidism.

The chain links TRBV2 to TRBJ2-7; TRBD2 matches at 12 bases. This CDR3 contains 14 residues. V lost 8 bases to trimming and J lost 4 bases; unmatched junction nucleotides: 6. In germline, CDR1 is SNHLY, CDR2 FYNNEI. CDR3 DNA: TGTGCCAGCCCGATGACTAGCGGGAGATACGAGCAGTACTTC. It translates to CASPMTSGRYEQYF.

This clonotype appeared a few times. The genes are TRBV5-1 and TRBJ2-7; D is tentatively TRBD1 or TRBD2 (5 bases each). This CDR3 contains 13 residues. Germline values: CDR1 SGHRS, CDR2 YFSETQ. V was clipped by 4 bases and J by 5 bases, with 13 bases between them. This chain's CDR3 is CASSEQEADEQYF. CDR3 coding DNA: TGCGCCAGCAGCGAACAGGAGGCTGACGAGCAGTACTTC.

CDR3 loop: CASSTGVNGGYTF. The CDR3 DNA reads as TGTGCCAGTAGCACCGGGGTAAACGGTGGCTACACCTTC. J is TRBJ1-2 and V is TRBV19; D gene unclear. The CDR3 length is 13 residues. V was trimmed by 6 bases and J by 7 bases, leaving 15 bases between them. Germline lookup yields CDR1 LNHDA and CDR2 SQIVND (reference sequence).

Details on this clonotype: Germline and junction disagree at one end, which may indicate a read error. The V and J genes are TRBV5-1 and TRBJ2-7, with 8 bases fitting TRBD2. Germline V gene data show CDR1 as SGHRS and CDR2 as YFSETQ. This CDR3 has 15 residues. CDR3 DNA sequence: TGTGCCAGCAGCCCCCGAGGTAGCGGGACTTACGAGCAGTACTTC. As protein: CASSPRGSGTYEQYF.

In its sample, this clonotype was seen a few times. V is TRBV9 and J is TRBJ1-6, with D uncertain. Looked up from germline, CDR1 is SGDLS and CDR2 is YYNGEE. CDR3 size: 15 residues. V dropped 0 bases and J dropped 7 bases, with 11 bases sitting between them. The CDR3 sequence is CASSVVPGMNSPLHF. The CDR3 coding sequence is TGTGCCAGCAGCGTAGTACCGGGAATGAATTCACCCCTCCACTTT. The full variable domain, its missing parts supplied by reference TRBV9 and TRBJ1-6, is DSGVTQTPKHLITATGQRVTLRCSPRSGDLSVYWYQQSLDQGLQFLIQYYNGEERAKGNILERFSAQQFPDLHSELNLSSLELGDSALYFCASSVVPGMNSPLHFGNGTRLTVT.

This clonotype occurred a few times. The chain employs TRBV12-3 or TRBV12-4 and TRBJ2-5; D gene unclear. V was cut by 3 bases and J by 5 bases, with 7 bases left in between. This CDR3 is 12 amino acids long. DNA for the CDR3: TGTGCCAGCAGTTTCTGGGGTGAGACCCAGTACTTC. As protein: CASSFWGETQYF.

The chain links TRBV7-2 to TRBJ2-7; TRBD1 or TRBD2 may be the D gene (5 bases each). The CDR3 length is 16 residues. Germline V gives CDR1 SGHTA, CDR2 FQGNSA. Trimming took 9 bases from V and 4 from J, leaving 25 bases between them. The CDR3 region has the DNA TGTGCCAGGACCCCGCGCTGGGACGGGACGGGTTACGAGCAGTACTTC. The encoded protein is CARTPRWDGTGYEQYF.

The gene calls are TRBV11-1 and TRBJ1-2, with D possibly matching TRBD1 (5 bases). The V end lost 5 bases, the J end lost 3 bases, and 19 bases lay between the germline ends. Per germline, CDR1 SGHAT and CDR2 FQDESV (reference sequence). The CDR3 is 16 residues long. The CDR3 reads CASSPLGGQGDYGYTF. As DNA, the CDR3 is TGTGCCAGCAGCCCCCTTGGCGGCCAGGGAGACTATGGCTACACCTTC.

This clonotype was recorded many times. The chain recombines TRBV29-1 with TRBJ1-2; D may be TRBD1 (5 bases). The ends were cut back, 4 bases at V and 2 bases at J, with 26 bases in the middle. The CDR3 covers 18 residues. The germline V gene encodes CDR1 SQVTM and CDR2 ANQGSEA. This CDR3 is CSVAVPGDPRVVNYGYTF. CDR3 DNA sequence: TGCAGCGTTGCGGTCCCCGGGGACCCTCGGGTAGTAAACTATGGCTACACCTTC.

The CDR3: CASSTRDSGNTIYF. The CDR3 coding sequence is TGTGCCAGCAGCACAAGGGACTCTGGAAACACCATATATTTT. The gene calls are TRBV7-2 and TRBJ1-3; unclear D gene. V was trimmed by 5 bases and J by 0 bases, leaving 8 bases between them. The V gene's germline CDR1 is SGHTA and CDR2 FQGNSA. The CDR3 has 14 residues.

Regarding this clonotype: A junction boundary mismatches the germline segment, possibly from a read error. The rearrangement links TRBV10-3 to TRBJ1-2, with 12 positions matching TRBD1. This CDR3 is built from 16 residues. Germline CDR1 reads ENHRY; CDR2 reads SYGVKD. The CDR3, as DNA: TGTGCCAGCAGTGAGGCCGGGACAGGGGGCGTGGGTGGCTACACCTTC. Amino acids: CASSEAGTGGVGGYTF.